There are many counts of the clone carrying this TCR beta chain. This specimen belongs to a study of regulatory T cells in long-lasting Graves disease. Libraries of TCR beta came from iRepertoire HTBI primers plus Arm-PCR of CDR3 regions. TCRdb called the multiplex PCR reads again in MiXCR, with one record for every CDR3 protein. The sample records 400,000 or so distinct CDR3 sequences, around 21% being singletons. Documented time point: persistent/refractory GD, antithyroid drugs over 5 years with positive TRAb. The TCR library used RNA extracted from PBMCs. American Thyroid Association guidelines served as the basis for diagnosing Graves' disease. This CDR3 comprises 14 residues. V was cut by 2 bases and J by 4 bases, with 9 bases left in between. Per germline, CDR1 SNHLY and CDR2 FYNNEI.

The V call is TRBV2, the J call TRBJ1-5, with D uncertain. The receptor's source is a female donor with Graves disease. The specimen comprised peripheral blood mononuclear cells (PBMCs), sampled when the disease was refractory, from a patient treated with antithyroid drugs. CDR3 DNA: TGTGCCAGCAGTGAATTTTCGGGGAATCAGCCCCAGCATTTT. It specifies CASSEFSGNQPQHF.